This record concerns one TCR beta chain sequence. Antigen specificity is unknown. TCRdb reprocessed the reads with MiXCR, giving one entry per CDR3 protein. Of some 680,000 distinct CDR3 sequences listed, 35% to 45% are singletons. The data were obtained in a study of T cell repertoires in cytomegalovirus infection. On the study more broadly: Both CMV infection and a matching HLA type were indicated by public TCR beta signatures.

Findings and caveats of the study: The study found HLA-C-restricted CMV-specific TCR beta clonotypes dominating the ex vivo response. The cumulative frequency of public TCR beta families distinguished individuals who carried CMV together with the relevant HLA.

This sequence was found in a human donor in good health (CMV status not recorded). Some clones in this sample may be carry-over from other donors' samples. The specimen was PBMCs.

The CDR3 reads CASTPGGVVTGELFF. The DNA of the CDR3 is TGTGCCAGCACCCCGGGGGGCGTAGTCACCGGGGAGCTGTTTTTT. This chain connects TRBV28 to TRBJ2-2, with D possibly TRBD2 on 7 matching bases. CDR3 length: 15 residues. CDR1 is MDHEN and CDR2 is SYDVKM in the germline V gene. Deletions cut 7 bases from V and 4 bases from J, with 16 bases between.